This T cell receptor (beta chain) was sequenced during a study of shared clonotypes between healthy human individuals. Whole-study results and caveats: Larger estimated richness was generally seen in naive subsets than in memory subsets.

The V end lost 2 bases, the J end lost 1 base, and 10 bases lay between the germline ends. CDR1 is SGHTS and CDR2 is YDEGEE in the germline V gene. This CDR3 spans 15 amino acids. This clone appeared a single time. Its antigen is undetermined. Sequencing used immunoSEQ multiplex PCR; TCRdb keeps in-frame clones, though not all of them. This table has 2 million to 2.5 million clones, approximately 95% appearing once. Among the donors, all were Caucasian adults who lived in Nashville, Tennessee. Sequences were obtained from naive CD4+ T cells sorted from blood. The subset was: CD45RA+ positively selected. This TCR derives from a young man in good health. This chain joins TRBV5-8 and TRBJ1-3, with D hard to call. The CDR3 DNA follows: TGTGCCAGCAGCTTCCTTTGGGGATCTGGAAACACCATATATTTT. Amino acids: CASSFLWGSGNTIYF. The full variable domain, with the rest looked up from reference TRBV5-8 and TRBJ1-3, is EAGVTQSPTHLIKTRGQQATLRCSPISGHTSVYWYQQALGLGLQFLLWYDEGEERNRGNFPPRFSGRQFPNYSSELNVNALELEDSALYLCASSFLWGSGNTIYFGEGSWLTVV.